This entry lists 23 T cell receptor beta chains sequenced from one sample in a study of shared clonotypes between healthy human individuals. Profiled with immunoSEQ multiplex PCR; TCRdb holds only in-frame clones, not every one. This table holds approximately 2,000,000 clones, about 93% found once. The naive CD8 fraction comprised CD45RO-negative cells positively selected for CCR7 and excluded terminally differentiated effector memory CD45RA+ cells. Sequences were obtained from naive CD8+ T cells from PBMCs. The receptor set was obtained from a man between 18 and 29 years old in good health. Some clones in this sample may be carry-over from other donors' samples.

The rearrangement links TRBV6-5 to TRBJ2-5, with TRBD1 matching 7 bases. The ends lost 7 bases at V and 4 bases at J; junction bases unmatched: 12. This CDR3 has 15 amino acids. CDR1 is MNHEY and CDR2 is SVGAGI in the germline V gene. The CDR3 nucleotides read TGTGCCAGCACCTCGGACAGGTTGACGACAGAGACCCAGTACTTC. Translation gives CASTSDRLTTETQYF.

The rearrangement joins TRBV7-2 to TRBJ2-7; 9 bases fit TRBD1. The V segment lost 2 bases and the J segment 3 bases; nucleotides outside the gene matches: 8. Germline V gene lookup returns CDR1 SGHTA and CDR2 FQGNSA. This CDR3 comprises 16 residues. CDR3: CASSLMGQGTGYEQYF. In nucleotides, the CDR3 is TGTGCCAGCAGCTTAATGGGACAGGGAACCGGCTACGAGCAGTACTTC.

The chain is built from TRBV5-8 and TRBJ2-7, with no clear D. Looked up from germline, CDR1 is SGHTS and CDR2 is YDEGEE. The CDR3 is made up of 9 amino acids. V was cut by 7 bases and J by 3 bases, with 2 bases left in between. The chain's CDR3 is CASRYEQYF. CDR3 sequence (DNA): TGTGCCAGCCGCTACGAGCAGTACTTC.

This chain connects TRBV9 to TRBJ2-5, with 9 bases that match TRBD1. The CDR3 sequence is 15 residues long. The germline V gene has CDR1 SGDLS and CDR2 YYNGEE. With V trimmed by 3 bases and J by 4 bases, 7 bases remained unmatched. The CDR3 reads CASSARDRDAETQYF. CDR3 coding DNA: TGTGCCAGCAGCGCCCGGGACAGGGACGCAGAGACCCAGTACTTC. Full variable domain (missing parts from reference TRBV9 and TRBJ2-5): DSGVTQTPKHLITATGQRVTLRCSPRSGDLSVYWYQQSLDQGLQFLIQYYNGEERAKGNILERFSAQQFPDLHSELNLSSLELGDSALYFCASSARDRDAETQYFGPGTRLLVL.

A word on this clone: The sample holds other DNA sequences that translate to the same CDR3. The chain has TRBV19 and TRBJ2-7; no firm D call. Per the germline V gene, CDR1 is LNHDA and CDR2 is SQIVND (reference sequence). Trimming removed 1 base at V and 4 bases at J, with 8 bases between. There are 13 residues in the CDR3. In DNA, the CDR3 is TGTGCCAGTAGTATAGGAACGAAGTACGAGCAGTACTTC. Its translation: CASSIGTKYEQYF.

The genes are TRBV13 and TRBJ2-3; D might be TRBD1 or TRBD2, each matching 5 bases. CDR3 length: 14 residues. The germline V and J ends were trimmed by 8 bases and 2 bases, with 14 bases remaining between them. CDR1 and CDR2 (germline): PRHDT, FYEKMQ (reference sequence). The CDR3 spells CASGDPTYTDTQYF. CDR3 sequence (DNA): TGTGCCAGCGGGGACCCAACTTACACAGATACGCAGTATTTT.

This chain uses TRBV13 with TRBJ1-4; D is possibly TRBD1 (5 bases). V was trimmed by 10 bases and J by 5 bases, leaving 17 bases between them. This CDR3 comprises 14 residues. Germline V gene lookup returns CDR1 PRHDT and CDR2 FYEKMQ (reference sequence). In nucleotides, the CDR3 is TGTGCCACCGGGGGTGCCGGCCGAAATGAAAAACTGTTTTTT. Its protein product is CATGGAGRNEKLFF.

This rearrangement joins TRBV27 to TRBJ1-5, with D perhaps matching TRBD1 (6 bases). This CDR3 spans 14 amino acids. The germline gives CDR1 MNHEY, CDR2 SMNVEV (reference sequence). The germline V and J ends were trimmed by 1 base and 7 bases, with 11 bases remaining between them. The chain's CDR3 is CASSLYRAGQPQHF. DNA of the CDR3: TGTGCCAGCAGTTTATACAGGGCAGGGCAGCCCCAGCATTTT.

V usage is TRBV4-1 and J usage is TRBJ2-3, with D possibly being TRBD2 (6 bases). The ends were cut back, 0 bases at V and 5 bases at J, with 15 bases in the middle. Germline V CDR1 and CDR2: MGHRA, YSYEKL. The CDR3 is 16 amino acids. CDR3 region: CASSQDIGRGGDTQYF. The CDR3 nucleotides are TGCGCCAGCAGCCAAGATATTGGAAGGGGAGGAGATACGCAGTATTTT.

This clone was counted a few times. The chain employs TRBV7-9 and TRBJ1-1; TRBD1 agrees at 8 bases. Germline trimming cut 2 bases from V and 4 bases from J; bases unmatched to any gene: 3. Per germline, CDR1 SEHNR and CDR2 FQNEAQ (reference sequence). There are 14 residues in the CDR3. The CDR3 nucleotides are TGTGCCAGCAGCTTACAGGGGGCGGTCACTGAAGCTTTCTTT. Translation: CASSLQGAVTEAFF.

The sample holds one count of this clone. This chain uses TRBV28 with TRBJ2-3; TRBD2 aligns across 8 bases. V dropped 5 bases and J dropped 4; count of bases not matched to a gene: 11. Germline V gene lookup returns CDR1 MDHEN and CDR2 SYDVKM. The CDR3 loop spans 16 amino acids. As DNA, the CDR3 is TGTGCCAGCAGTCACCCCCGAGCGGGAGAGGCAGATACGCAGTATTTT. It is translated as CASSHPRAGEADTQYF.

The chain combines TRBV5-1 with TRBJ2-7, with unresolved D. The CDR3 has 14 amino acids. The V end lost 0 bases, the J end lost 6 bases, and 13 bases lay between the germline ends. Germline CDR1 is SGHRS and CDR2 is YFSETQ. The CDR3 coding sequence is TGCGCCAGCAGCTTGGGAAGATTCCCCTCCGAGCAGTACTTC. This encodes CASSLGRFPSEQYF. Filled out from reference TRBV5-1 and TRBJ2-7, the complete variable domain reads KAGVTQTPRYLIKTRGQQVTLSCSPISGHRSVSWYQQTPGQGLQFLFEYFSETQRNKGNFPGRFSGRQFSNSRSEMNVSTLELGDSALYLCASSLGRFPSEQYFGPGTRLTVT.

The chain employs TRBV7-9 and TRBJ1-5, with unresolved D. V lost 1 base and J lost 5, with 6 bases in between. The length of the CDR3 is 13 residues. Germline CDR1 SEHNR, CDR2 FQNEAQ (reference sequence). The CDR3 reads CASSLGRDQPQHF. The DNA of the CDR3 is TGTGCCAGCAGCTTAGGCCGGGATCAGCCCCAGCATTTT.

The chain is built from TRBV28 and TRBJ2-7; D unclear. Trimming shortened V by 3 bases and J by 5 bases, and 5 bases separated the two germline ends. The CDR3 contains 11 residues. Germline V gene data show CDR1 as MDHEN and CDR2 as SYDVKM. CDR3 amino acids: CASSFPDEQYF. In DNA form, the CDR3 reads TGTGCCAGCAGTTTCCCTGACGAGCAGTACTTC.

The chain carries TRBV6-5 and TRBJ2-3, with no clear D. V gave up 6 bases and J gave up 6 bases, with 10 bases separating them. The germline V gene encodes CDR1 MNHEY and CDR2 SVGAGI. This CDR3 region has 12 residues. CDR3 coding DNA: TGTGCCAGCAGCGTGGGTGGGGATACGCAGTATTTT. Translated, it gives CASSVGGDTQYF.

CDR3 DNA sequence: TGTGCCAGCAGCGTCAGCGGGACCGTCTCGGAGACCCAGTACTTC. It yields the protein CASSVSGTVSETQYF. The rearrangement uses TRBV9 and TRBJ2-5; 7 bases line up with TRBD2. This CDR3 comprises 15 residues. Germline assignment: CDR1 SGDLS and CDR2 YYNGEE. With 2 bases clipped from V and 5 bases from J, the junction kept 9 bases outside the gene matches.

Turning to this clone: A much larger clone is a single base away; this may be a read error. Distinct nucleotide sequences in the sample also encode this CDR3. This chain connects TRBV7-8 to TRBJ2-7, with D unclear. CDR3 length: 11 amino acids. Germline V gives CDR1 SGHVS, CDR2 FQNEAQ. The CDR3 DNA is TGTGCCAGCAGCTCCTCCCACGAGCAGTACTTC. This sequence encodes CASSSSHEQYF. The whole variable domain, filled in from reference TRBV7-8 and TRBJ2-7, reads GAGVSQSPRYKVAKRGQDVALRCDPISGHVSLFWYQQALGQGPEFLTYFQNEAQLDKSGLPSDRFFAERPEGSVSTLKIQRTQQEDSAVYLCASSSSHEQYFGPGTRLTVT.

The CDR3 loop is CASSFETGPPYEQYF. The CDR3 region has the DNA TGTGCCAGCAGCTTTGAGACAGGGCCCCCCTACGAGCAGTACTTC. The J gene is TRBJ2-7, the V gene TRBV7-8, with TRBD1 identical over 7 bases. Germline loops: CDR1 SGHVS, CDR2 FQNEAQ. V dropped 3 bases and J dropped 2; count of bases not matched to a gene: 7. The CDR3 extends over 15 amino acids.

This clone appeared a single time. Other DNA sequences of this sample code for an identical CDR3. The V call is TRBV27, the J call TRBJ2-1; maybe TRBD2 (6 bases). This CDR3 has 12 residues. Trimming stripped 5 bases from V and 9 bases from J, with 11 bases between. Germline loops: CDR1 MNHEY, CDR2 SMNVEV (reference sequence). The CDR3 reads CASSPGGGEQFF. The DNA of the CDR3 is TGTGCCAGCAGTCCCGGGGGTGGTGAGCAGTTCTTC.

As to this clone: Other nucleotide sequences from this sample produce the same CDR3. The CDR3 DNA is TGTGCCAGCAGCTTAGCGGGCCGGAACTACGAGCAGTACTTC. Residues: CASSLAGRNYEQYF. This sequence joins TRBV7-9 and TRBJ2-7; D is unresolved. Germline V CDR1 and CDR2: SEHNR, FQNEAQ (reference sequence). The CDR3 loop spans 14 amino acids. Trimming stripped 0 bases from V and 3 bases from J, with 9 bases between.

CDR3 coding DNA: TGTGCCACCAGCAGAGAAAGCGGGACCTACAATGAGCAGTTCTTC. Its translation is CATSRESGTYNEQFF. J is TRBJ2-1 and V is TRBV15, with 7 bases aligning to TRBD2. The J segment lost 2 bases and the V segment lost 0 bases, leaving 1 base of the junction unmatched. From germline, CDR1 is LNHNV and CDR2 YYDKDF (reference sequence). This CDR3 region has 15 residues.

The CDR3 DNA sequence: TGTGCCAGCTCACCGTCTGGTTCTGCGGACTACACAGATACGCAGTATTTT. As protein: CASSPSGSADYTDTQYF. The V call is TRBV18, the J call TRBJ2-3, with TRBD2 as a possible D gene (6 bases). The CDR3 sequence is 17 residues long. Trimming pared 3 bases from V and 2 bases from J, leaving 18 bases between. CDR1 is KGHSH, CDR2 LQKENI, per germline.

The CDR3 DNA reads TGCGCCATTTCGGGTTCTTCTACAGATACGCAGTATTTT. Its translation is CAISGSSTDTQYF. This chain uses TRBV10-2 with TRBJ2-3; D call uncertain. The CDR3 has 13 residues. From germline, CDR1 is WSHSY and CDR2 SAAADI. Trimming took 10 bases from V and 3 from J, leaving 14 bases between them.